The clone carrying this T cell receptor (beta chain) appeared a few times. Its target is unknown. This sample stems from a study of cytomegalovirus exposure and HLA in healthy donors. The study, taken as a whole, reports: When presence/absence was analysed, sequencing depth was taken to be roughly uniform across donors. Among TCR beta chains, those listed as cytomegalovirus-associated numbered more than 150. In a later analysis, a missense DCLRE1C variant was linked to TCR beta V- and J-gene trimming.

Healthy donors of bone marrow made up the group. The germline V gene encodes CDR1 SGHRS and CDR2 YFSETQ. V shed 4 bases, J shed 6 bases, and the junction held 6 bases outside the gene matches. This CDR3 is built from 14 residues. PCR amplification relied on 60 Vbeta primers (plus 13 Jbeta primers). Sequencing was performed with immunoSEQ multiplex PCR; in TCRdb, only in-frame clones are kept and a portion is missing. The data show some 130,000 clones, with 79% seen just once and 5% to 8.5% held by the top ten. The TCR originated in a man aged 35-49 years in good health and CMV-seropositive. This rearrangement joins TRBV5-1 to TRBJ1-1, with 10 bases aligning to TRBD1. The sequenced sample consisted of PBMCs. The CDR3 nucleotides are TGCGCCAGCAGCGTCGGGACAGGGGTTCCTGAAGCTTTCTTT. It is translated as CASSVGTGVPEAFF.